This TCR beta chain derives from a study of tissue T cells after allogeneic stem cell transplantation. Study overall: Four unmodified and three CD34-selected T-cell-depleted grafts went to graft-versus-host disease patients.

Measured with immunoSEQ multiplex PCR; TCRdb has only the in-frame clones, and not every one. The sample has around 25,000 clones, more than 80% seen once. The CDR3 runs to 18 residues. V lost 0 bases, J lost 1 base, and 9 bases stayed unmatched. From germline, CDR1 is SGDLS and CDR2 YYNGEE. About this clone itself: Its specificity is unknown.

Study-wide points: Only a limited share of tissue TCRs appeared in blood or spleen. TCR repertoires tracked anatomic similarity, regardless of disease or transplant status. Some tissue clones might be persisting host cells; their alloreactivity or antigen specificity was not determined.

This rearrangement joins TRBV9 to TRBJ2-7; 11 nucleotides match TRBD2. The sample was blood, taken before transplantation. The TCR comes from a male donor older than 55 who later had graft-versus-host disease after an allogeneic stem cell transplant. The chain's CDR3 is CASSVGLAGGMGSYEQYF. The CDR3 DNA sequence: TGTGCCAGCAGCGTAGGGCTAGCGGGGGGAATGGGATCCTACGAGCAGTACTTC.